These 27 T cell receptor beta chains were all obtained from the same sample, sequenced in a study of cytomegalovirus exposure and HLA in healthy donors. The PCR ran on 60 Vbeta and 13 Jbeta primers. Produced via immunoSEQ multiplex PCR; TCRdb's table is partial and in-frame only. The data show about 160,000 clones, 80% to 90% seen once. Sequencing was done on a sample of PBMCs. The source of these receptors is a woman in her thirties in good health and CMV-seropositive.

The gene calls are TRBV10-3 and TRBJ1-2, with 9 nucleotides matching TRBD1. The germline CDR1 and CDR2 sequences are ENHRY and SYGVKD. V lost 7 bases and J lost 7; bases outside the gene matches: 4. The CDR3 is 12 residues long. The CDR3 DNA follows: TGTGCCATCAATACAGGGGGCGCTGGCTACACCTTC. It specifies CAINTGGAGYTF.

V and J are TRBV28 and TRBJ1-2; maybe TRBD1 (6 bases). The CDR3 has 15 amino acids. V was pared by 5 bases and J by 3 bases, with 16 bases between. CDR1 and CDR2 (germline): MDHEN, SYDVKM. The CDR3 loop reads CASSMPNGQYYGYTF. CDR3 DNA: TGTGCCAGCAGTATGCCTAACGGACAGTACTATGGCTACACCTTC.

V usage is TRBV19 and J usage is TRBJ1-1; D uncertain. The CDR3 covers 13 residues. V lost 10 bases to trimming and J lost 1 base, with 13 bases between them. The germline V gene encodes CDR1 LNHDA and CDR2 SQIVND (reference sequence). The CDR3 region is CATGFNENTEAFF. The CDR3 region has the DNA TGTGCCACCGGGTTTAATGAGAACACTGAAGCTTTCTTT.

The V call is TRBV5-4, the J call TRBJ2-6, with 10 bases fitting TRBD1. The germline V gene encodes CDR1 SGHNT and CDR2 YYREEE (reference sequence). This CDR3 has 16 residues. Unmatched junction bases numbered 6, after V lost 4 bases and J lost 5 bases. CDR3 in amino acids: CASSPRQGAWANVLTF. The CDR3 DNA sequence: TGTGCCAGCAGCCCGCGACAGGGGGCGTGGGCCAACGTCCTGACTTTC.

The rearrangement uses TRBV25-1 and TRBJ1-2; D not certain. In germline, CDR1 is MGHDK, CDR2 SYGVNS. V lost 10 bases to trimming and J lost 1 base, with 19 bases between them. CDR3 length: 15 residues. Here the CDR3 reads CATQRAGLLNYGYTF. In DNA form, the CDR3 reads TGTGCCACCCAGAGGGCAGGCCTCCTTAACTATGGCTACACCTTC.

This clone was seen more than once but under ten times. The chain has TRBV4-3 and TRBJ2-1; the match to TRBD2 covers 8 bases. CDR3 length: 14 amino acids. Germline values: CDR1 LGHNA, CDR2 YSLEER. The V gene end was trimmed by 3 bases and the J gene end by 8 bases; junction bases not matched to a gene: 6. CDR3 amino acids: CASSQGLGYHEQFF. CDR3 sequence (DNA): TGCGCCAGCAGCCAGGGACTAGGTTACCATGAGCAGTTCTTC.

CDR3 coding DNA: TGTGCCAGCAGCGCCTTTACAGGGGGACAAGAGACCCAGTACTTC. It is translated as CASSAFTGGQETQYF. V is TRBV9 and J is TRBJ2-5; 8 positions agree with TRBD1. The CDR3 length is 15 residues. Germline-derived CDR1 and CDR2 are SGDLS and YYNGEE. The V and J ends lost 3 bases and 2 bases, in that order; junction bases with no gene match: 6.

This chain connects TRBV5-1 to TRBJ1-2; 9 nucleotides agree with TRBD1. This CDR3 spans 15 amino acids. V was clipped by 4 bases and J by 3 bases; unmatched bases: 7. CDR1 is SGHRS, CDR2 YFSETQ, per germline. CDR3 sequence (DNA): TGCGCCAGCAGCGGAAAACAGGGGGCCGACTATGGCTACACCTTC. It is translated as CASSGKQGADYGYTF.

CDR3 sequence: CASTGGRLGTKNIQYF. CDR3 bases: TGTGCCAGTACAGGGGGCAGGCTGGGGACCAAAAACATTCAGTACTTC. The chain is built from TRBV19 and TRBJ2-4; 8 bases agree with TRBD1. The V gene end was trimmed by 7 bases and the J gene end by 2 bases; junction bases not matched to a gene: 10. The CDR3 extends over 16 amino acids. The germline gives CDR1 LNHDA, CDR2 SQIVND (reference sequence).

This chain joins TRBV5-1 and TRBJ1-1; TRBD1 is a possible D gene (6 bases). Trimming removed 1 base at V and 5 bases at J, with 18 bases between. Germline CDR1 SGHRS, CDR2 YFSETQ. The CDR3 totals 16 residues. CDR3 region: CASSLLAGRGWTEAFF. DNA for the CDR3: TGCGCCAGCAGCTTGCTTGCCGGAAGGGGGTGGACTGAAGCTTTCTTT.

The V gene is TRBV11-3, the J gene TRBJ2-1, with D tentatively TRBD2 (7 bases). V was trimmed by 0 bases and J by 4 bases, leaving 22 bases between them. Per germline, CDR1 SGHNT and CDR2 YENEEA. This CDR3 has 19 amino acids. The CDR3: CASSLDFGGRGADYNEQFF. The CDR3 DNA reads as TGTGCCAGCAGCTTAGATTTCGGGGGGCGAGGGGCCGATTACAATGAGCAGTTCTTC.

The V gene is TRBV7-6, the J gene TRBJ2-7; 7 positions agree with TRBD1. The CDR3 covers 13 residues. Trimming took 5 bases from V and 0 from J; bases not matched to a gene: 1. Germline V gene sequence: CDR1 SGHVS, CDR2 FNYEAQ. Here the CDR3 reads CASSGDSSYEQYF. The CDR3 DNA reads as TGTGCCAGCAGCGGGGACAGCTCCTACGAGCAGTACTTC. The complete variable domain, with remaining parts taken from reference TRBV7-6 and TRBJ2-7, reads GAGVSQSPRYKVTKRGQDVALRCDPISGHVSLYWYRQALGQGPEFLTYFNYEAQQDKSGLPNDRFSAERPEGSISTLTIQRTEQRDSAMYRCASSGDSSYEQYFGPGTRLTVT.

The chain combines TRBV18 with TRBJ1-1; D remains ambiguous. V lost 3 bases to trimming and J lost 8 bases, with 13 bases between them. The CDR3 sequence is 13 residues long. Germline V gene lookup returns CDR1 KGHSH and CDR2 LQKENI. The CDR3 loop reads CASSPRIVSEAFF. In nucleotides, the CDR3 is TGTGCCAGCTCACCCAGGATAGTATCCGAAGCTTTCTTT.

This chain joins TRBV27 and TRBJ2-7; the D gene is possibly TRBD1 (5 bases). With 2 bases removed from V and 7 bases from J, the gap between germline ends came to 9 bases. This CDR3 is built from 12 residues. Germline V gives CDR1 MNHEY, CDR2 SMNVEV (reference sequence). The chain's CDR3 is CASSLRGKEQYF. In nucleotides, the CDR3 is TGTGCCAGCAGTTTAAGGGGAAAAGAGCAGTACTTC.

This clone has a single count. The chain carries TRBV4-3 and TRBJ1-6; 7 bases align to TRBD1. V was clipped by 4 bases and J by 7 bases; unmatched bases: 7. Germline values: CDR1 LGHNA, CDR2 YSLEER. This CDR3 has 15 amino acids. The CDR3 DNA is TGCGCCAGCAGCCGATCCGGGACAGAGAATTCACCCCTCCACTTT. It yields the protein CASSRSGTENSPLHF.

The chain carries TRBV7-2 and TRBJ2-1; 9 nucleotides align to TRBD1. The CDR3 contains 13 residues. Germline V gene data show CDR1 as SGHTA and CDR2 as FQGNSA. Losses at the gene ends were 5 bases for V and 10 bases for J; bases not matched to a gene: 6. CDR3 sequence reads: CASSPNRGLEQFF. The CDR3 DNA follows: TGTGCCAGCAGCCCCAACAGGGGGCTCGAGCAGTTCTTC. Complete variable domain (other parts from reference TRBV7-2 and TRBJ2-1): GAGVSQSPSNKVTEKGKDVELRCDPISGHTALYWYRQSLGQGLEFLIYFQGNSAPDKSGLPSDRFSAERTGGSVSTLTIQRTQQEDSAVYLCASSPNRGLEQFFGPGTRLTVL.

V gene TRBV30 combines with J gene TRBJ1-2; D call uncertain. Germline V CDR1 and CDR2: GTSNPN, SVGIG (reference sequence). V lost 8 bases to trimming and J lost 0 bases, with 13 bases between them. The CDR3 has 13 residues. CDR3 in amino acids: CARMNGANYGYTF. CDR3 sequence (DNA): TGTGCCCGGATGAACGGAGCTAACTATGGCTACACCTTC. The full variable domain, its missing parts supplied by reference TRBV30 and TRBJ1-2, is SQTIHQWPATLVQPVGSPLSLECTVEGTSNPNLYWYRQAAGRGLQLLFYSVGIGQISSEVPQNLSASRPQDRQFILSSKKLLLSDSGFYLCARMNGANYGYTFGSGTRLTVV.

V usage is TRBV9 and J usage is TRBJ1-4; a weak D match, TRBD1 (5 bases). V was pared by 7 bases and J by 0 bases, with 19 bases between. This CDR3 spans 17 amino acids. Germline-derived CDR1 and CDR2 are SGDLS and YYNGEE. DNA for the CDR3: TGTGCCAGCGCGGGGTCACGGGGGGATTCAACTAATGAAAAACTGTTTTTT. Amino acids: CASAGSRGDSTNEKLFF.

CDR3 nucleotides: TGTGCCAGCAGTCTCGACAACAATGAGCAGTTCTTC. Encoded protein: CASSLDNNEQFF. The chain recombines TRBV7-2 with TRBJ2-1; no firm D call. Germline-derived CDR1 and CDR2 are SGHTA and FQGNSA. The CDR3 runs 12 residues. V lost 6 bases to trimming and J lost 5 bases, with 8 bases between them. Looking up the rest from reference TRBV7-2 and TRBJ2-1 gives the full variable domain: GAGVSQSPSNKVTEKGKDVELRCDPISGHTALYWYRQSLGQGLEFLIYFQGNSAPDKSGLPSDRFSAERTGGSVSTLTIQRTQQEDSAVYLCASSLDNNEQFFGPGTRLTVL.

This chain connects TRBV9 to TRBJ1-2; a possible D gene is TRBD1 (5 bases). The CDR3 totals 14 residues. V gave up 4 bases and J gave up 8 bases, with 18 bases separating them. CDR1 is SGDLS, CDR2 YYNGEE, per germline. The CDR3, as DNA: TGTGCCAGCAGCCCTGCTGGCAGGGTAAAAGGCTACACCTTC. Protein sequence: CASSPAGRVKGYTF.

V usage is TRBV18 and J usage is TRBJ1-2; 8 positions match TRBD1. Germline V gene lookup returns CDR1 KGHSH and CDR2 LQKENI. CDR3 length: 19 amino acids. Unmatched junction bases numbered 13, after V lost 1 base and J lost 0 bases. CDR3: CASSPLVGQQGGANYGYTF. The CDR3 coding sequence is TGTGCCAGCTCACCACTCGTCGGCCAACAGGGGGGGGCTAACTATGGCTACACCTTC. The whole variable domain, remainder taken from reference TRBV18 and TRBJ1-2, is NAGVMQNPRHLVRRRGQEARLRCSPMKGHSHVYWYRQLPEEGLKFMVYLQKENIIDESGMPKERFSAEFPKEGPSILRIQQVVRGDSAAYFCASSPLVGQQGGANYGYTFGSGTRLTVV.

This chain connects TRBV4-3 to TRBJ2-1; a weak D match, TRBD1 (8 bases). Germline CDR1 is LGHNA and CDR2 is YSLEER. Trimming took off 2 bases at V and 6 bases at J, with 14 bases between the two ends. This CDR3 is 15 amino acids long. CDR3 bases: TGCGCCAGCAGCCAATACAGGGGGACTACCAATGAGCAGTTCTTC. As protein: CASSQYRGTTNEQFF.

The chain couples TRBV4-3 to TRBJ2-1, with 8 bases fitting TRBD2. Per germline, CDR1 LGHNA and CDR2 YSLEER. This CDR3 contains 17 residues. The V gene end was trimmed by 0 bases and the J gene end by 4 bases; junction bases not matched to a gene: 8. The CDR3 loop reads CASSQDRRGALYNEQFF. CDR3 in DNA: TGCGCCAGCAGCCAAGATAGGCGGGGGGCGCTTTACAATGAGCAGTTCTTC.

The chain combines TRBV5-1 with TRBJ1-2; D is perhaps TRBD1 (5 bases). This CDR3 has 15 residues. CDR1 is SGHRS and CDR2 is YFSETQ in the germline V gene. V was trimmed by 2 bases and J by 2 bases, leaving 13 bases between them. CDR3 amino acids: CASSFGGGRNYGYTF. The CDR3 DNA sequence: TGCGCCAGCAGCTTTGGGGGAGGGCGGAACTATGGCTACACCTTC.

The gene calls are TRBV29-1 and TRBJ2-7; a weak D match, TRBD2 (6 bases). V lost 4 bases to trimming and J lost 5 bases, with 9 bases between them. Germline V CDR1 and CDR2: SQVTM, ANQGSEA. The CDR3 consists of 11 residues. The CDR3 here is CSVGRDDEQYF. The CDR3 nucleotides are TGCAGCGTTGGGAGGGACGACGAGCAGTACTTC.

This clone appeared many times. The chain combines TRBV6-6 with TRBJ2-2; the D is unclear. Germline V gene lookup returns CDR1 MNHNY and CDR2 SVGAGI (reference sequence). This CDR3 region has 15 residues. V was pared by 0 bases and J by 1 base, with 6 bases between. The CDR3 region has the DNA TGTGCCAGCAGTTACTCGAGTCAGAACACCGGGGAGCTGTTTTTT. Translated: CASSYSSQNTGELFF.

The V call is TRBV19, the J call TRBJ1-5; D is possibly TRBD1 (5 bases). The CDR3 length is 15 residues. Trimming left V 6 bases short and J 1 base short, with 13 bases between. Germline V gene sequence: CDR1 LNHDA, CDR2 SQIVND (reference sequence). The CDR3 DNA sequence: TGTGCCAGTAGGTCCAGGGATCTGAGCAATCAGCCCCAGCATTTT. Translation: CASRSRDLSNQPQHF.